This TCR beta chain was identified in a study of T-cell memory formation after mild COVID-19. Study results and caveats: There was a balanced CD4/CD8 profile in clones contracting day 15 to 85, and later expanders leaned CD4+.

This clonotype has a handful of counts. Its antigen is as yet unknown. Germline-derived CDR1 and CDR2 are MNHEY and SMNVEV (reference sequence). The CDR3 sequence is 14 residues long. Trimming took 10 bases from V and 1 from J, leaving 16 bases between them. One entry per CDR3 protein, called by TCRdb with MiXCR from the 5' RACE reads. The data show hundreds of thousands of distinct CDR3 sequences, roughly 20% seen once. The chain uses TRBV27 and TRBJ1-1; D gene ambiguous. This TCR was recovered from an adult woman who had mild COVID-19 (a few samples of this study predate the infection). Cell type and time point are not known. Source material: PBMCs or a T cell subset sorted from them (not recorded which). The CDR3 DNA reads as TGTGCCACCAGATCCGTGACATCGAACACTGAAGCTTTCTTT. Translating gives CATRSVTSNTEAFF.